This T cell receptor (beta chain) was found in a study of T cell responses to AZD1222 COVID-19 vaccine. Findings of the study overall: Sampling captured repertoires only after the peak T cell response. Reportedly, close to half of spike-specific TCRs are directed against unmutated variant regions. Only 5 or 6 people who got AZD1222 tested seropositive at baseline. Donors in the cohort were predominantly white British and more often female, and clonal diversity was possibly underestimated.

This table comes from immunoSEQ multiplex PCR, and its TCRdb copy is limited to in-frame clones, with some not included. This sample carries about 170,000 clones, over 80% of them seen once, and the ten largest clones take approximately 4.2%. A word on this clone: Its target is not known.

The J segment lost 0 bases and the V segment lost 2 bases, leaving 3 bases of the junction unmatched. Germline lookup yields CDR1 SGDLS and CDR2 YYNGEE. The length of the CDR3 is 16 residues. The sequence was obtained from an adult who received the MenACWY meningococcal vaccine as a control. The chain joins TRBV9 to TRBJ2-3; TRBD2 aligns across 10 bases. Here the sequenced sample was peripheral blood, taken 28 days after the second dose of the MenACWY control vaccine. The DNA of the CDR3 is TGTGCCAGCAGCGTTGGACTAGCGGCTAGCACAGATACGCAGTATTTT. Translating gives CASSVGLAASTDTQYF.